These 22 T cell receptor beta chains were sequenced from one sample in a study of T cell clonality in common variable immunodeficiency. The repertoire was sequenced with immunoSEQ multiplex PCR; TCRdb's copy has only in-frame clones and lacks some. The sample has 30,000 to 40,000 clones, none seen only once. The sample was peripheral blood mononuclear cells. These receptors came from a person aged 18-69 years in good health.

In its sample, this clone was seen many times. The CDR3 goes on 3 residues after the read ends, and that part is filled in from the germline J gene. This chain connects TRBV27 to TRBJ2-2; D not resolved. From germline, CDR1 is MNHEY and CDR2 SMNVEV (reference sequence). Trimming left V 2 bases short and J 0 bases short, with 7 bases between. The CDR3 is made up of 15 amino acids. The CDR3 loop is CASSLDIPNTGELFF. CDR3 DNA (partial): TGTGCCAGCAGTTTAGACATACCGAACACCGGGGAG.

This clone was detected ten times or more. The DNA ends 3 residues before the CDR3 does, and the rest of the CDR3 is filled in from the germline J gene. The J gene is TRBJ2-1, the V gene TRBV11-2; 9 positions match TRBD1. The CDR3 runs to 15 residues. Germline CDR1 reads SGHAT; CDR2 reads FQNNGV. With 3 bases clipped from V and 4 bases from J, the junction kept 4 bases outside the gene matches. The CDR3 loop is CASSLRQGVYNEQFF. Incomplete CDR3 DNA: TGTGCCAGCAGCTTGAGACAGGGGGTGTACAATGAG.

About this clone: The read is 3 residues too short to cover the CDR3 end, so that end is filled in from the germline J gene. The chain uses TRBV30 and TRBJ2-4, with 12 bases aligning to TRBD1. Germline loops: CDR1 GTSNPN, CDR2 SVGIG (reference sequence). The CDR3 consists of 17 residues. The sequenced part of the CDR3 DNA is TGTGCCTGGAGTGTAGGGACAGGGGGCGATCTCCTCTATGGT. This translates into CAWSVGTGGDLLYG. In full, the CDR3 reads CAWSVGTGGDLLYGQYF.

In this sample, this clone turned up many times. The read is 3 residues too short to cover the CDR3 end, so that end is filled in from the germline J gene. The rearrangement uses TRBV19 and TRBJ2-5; a weak D match, TRBD1 (6 bases). The V and J ends lost 5 bases and 3 bases respectively, with 10 bases between them. The CDR3 contains 13 residues. Germline V gene sequence: CDR1 LNHDA, CDR2 SQIVND (reference sequence). This CDR3 reads CASSPGVEETQYF. The DNA read from the CDR3 is TGTGCCAGTAGTCCAGGGGTTGAAGAGACC. The complete variable domain, with remaining parts taken from reference TRBV19 and TRBJ2-5, reads DGGITQSPKYLFRKEGQNVTLSCEQNLNHDAMYWYRQDPGQGLRLIYYSQIVNDFQKGDIAEGYSVSREKKESFPLTVTSAQKNPTAFYLCASSPGVEETQYFGPGTRLLVL.

At least ten counts were recorded for this clone. The read ends 3 residues shy of where the CDR3 ends; the end is completed using the germline J gene. V usage is TRBV5-1 and J usage is TRBJ2-3; possibly TRBD1 for D (5 bases). This CDR3 has 15 residues. From germline, CDR1 is SGHRS and CDR2 YFSETQ. The V end lost 3 bases, the J end lost 2 bases, and 13 bases lay between the germline ends. The CDR3 bases that were read are TGCGCCAGCAGCTCTATCGACAGATACACAGATACG. Amino acid sequence: CASSSIDRYTDT. The full-length CDR3 reads as CASSSIDRYTDTQYF.

This clone was seen at least ten times. The DNA ends 3 residues before the CDR3 does, and the rest of the CDR3 is filled in from the germline J gene. The chain uses TRBV18 and TRBJ2-2; possible D gene TRBD2, 5 bases. Per the germline V gene, CDR1 is KGHSH and CDR2 is LQKENI. CDR3 length: 15 amino acids. Between the trimmed V and J ends, which lost 0 bases and 4 bases, there was a span of 9 bases. The part of the CDR3 DNA that was read is TGTGCCAGCTCACCACCGGGCCGGGGCACCGGGGAG. Its protein product is CASSPPGRGTGE. The full CDR3 reads CASSPPGRGTGELFF.

This clone was counted at least ten times. The sequence runs out 3 residues before the end of the CDR3; the remainder is reconstructed from the germline J gene. The genes are TRBV19 and TRBJ2-3; 12 nucleotides align to TRBD2. CDR3 length: 16 amino acids. V was pared by 6 bases and J by 8 bases, with 12 bases of the junction left unmatched. CDR1 and CDR2 from the germline V gene are LNHDA and SQIVND (reference sequence). This CDR3 reads CASRPGLAGPPGTQYF. CDR3 DNA (partial): TGTGCCAGTAGACCTGGACTAGCGGGACCCCCGGGTACG.

This clone was observed many times. With the read ending 3 residues before the CDR3 end, the germline J gene is used to fill in that end. The V gene is TRBV7-2, the J gene TRBJ2-1, with D perhaps TRBD1 (5 bases). Per the germline V gene, CDR1 is SGHTA and CDR2 is FQGNSA. This CDR3 comprises 15 residues. V was clipped by 5 bases and J by 0 bases, with 11 bases between them. Partial CDR3 DNA: TGTGCCAGCAGCAGACAGACAAGCTCCTACAATGAG. Encoded protein: CASSRQTSSYNE. The entire CDR3 sequence reads CASSRQTSSYNEQFF. The variable domain in full, with the rest retrieved from reference TRBV7-2 and TRBJ2-1, is GAGVSQSPSNKVTEKGKDVELRCDPISGHTALYWYRQSLGQGLEFLIYFQGNSAPDKSGLPSDRFSAERTGGSVSTLTIQRTQQEDSAVYLCASSRQTSSYNEQFFGPGTRLTVL.

This clone was recorded at least ten times. The read ends 3 residues early relative to the CDR3; the germline J gene fills the gap. The V call is TRBV6-2 or TRBV6-3, the J call TRBJ2-7; the D gene is possibly TRBD2 (7 bases). CDR1 and CDR2 from the germline V gene are MNHEY and SVGEGT. Trimming left V 4 bases short and J 3 bases short, with 16 bases between. The CDR3 sequence is 15 residues long. CDR3 sequence reads: CASSFDLRGGYEQYF. The CDR3 DNA, read in part, is TGTGCCAGCAGTTTTGATCTAAGGGGGGGCTACGAG.

There are many counts of this clone. Read sequence stops 3 residues before the CDR3 end, and the germline J gene provides the missing end. The rearrangement links TRBV4-2 to TRBJ1-4; D ambiguous. There are 14 residues in the CDR3. Trimming removed 4 bases from V and 4 bases from J, with 10 bases in between. Germline V gene sequence: CDR1 LGHNA, CDR2 YNFKEQ. CDR3 protein: CASSPGLINEKLFF. The CDR3 DNA, read in part, is TGTGCCAGCAGCCCCGGACTGATTAATGAAAAA.

This clone has ten or more counts. The missing CDR3 end, 3 residues past where the read stops, is filled in from the germline J gene. The J gene is TRBJ1-3, the V gene TRBV4-1; D is unclear. Per the germline V gene, CDR1 is MGHRA and CDR2 is YSYEKL. The CDR3 extends over 15 amino acids. Trimming stripped 0 bases from V and 0 bases from J, with 6 bases between. CDR3 in amino acids: CASSQDRDSGNTIYF. The sequenced CDR3 bases are TGCGCCAGCAGCCAAGACCGCGACTCTGGAAACACC.

On this clone itself: The observed sequence ends 3 residues before the CDR3 terminus, with the missing tail filled in from the germline J gene. This rearrangement joins TRBV5-1 to TRBJ2-3, with TRBD2 matching 7 bases. Germline lookup yields CDR1 SGHRS and CDR2 YFSETQ. This CDR3 has 14 residues. The V segment lost 2 bases and the J segment 4 bases; nucleotides outside the gene matches: 4. The CDR3 sequence: CASSFALAADTQYF. Partial CDR3 DNA: TGCGCCAGCAGCTTCGCCCTAGCGGCAGATACG. Drawing the rest from reference TRBV5-1 and TRBJ2-3, the complete variable domain is KAGVTQTPRYLIKTRGQQVTLSCSPISGHRSVSWYQQTPGQGLQFLFEYFSETQRNKGNFPGRFSGRQFSNSRSEMNVSTLELGDSALYLCASSFALAADTQYFGPGTRLTVL.

This clone was detected ten times or more. The CDR3 end falls 3 residues outside the read, so it is completed with the germline J gene. J is TRBJ2-5 and V is TRBV20-1; D remains ambiguous. Germline lookup yields CDR1 DFQATT and CDR2 SNEGSKA (reference sequence). V shed 0 bases and J shed 7 bases, with 9 bases lying between them. The CDR3 is 12 amino acids. CDR3: CSARDGRGTQYF. CDR3 bases read: TGCAGTGCTAGAGATGGGCGAGGGACC.

There are many counts of this clone. The sequenced CDR3 bases are TGTGCCAGCAGCTTAGCGGCGGGAGTATCTTACGAG. Encoded protein: CASSLAAGVSYE. The whole CDR3 is CASSLAAGVSYEQYF. The chain combines TRBV7-2 with TRBJ2-7, with 7 positions matching TRBD2. The read halts 3 residues ahead of the CDR3 end, with the missing end drawn from the germline J gene. CDR1 and CDR2 (germline): SGHTA, FQGNSA. With V trimmed by 0 bases and J by 4 bases, 6 bases remained unmatched. The CDR3 totals 15 residues.

This clone was seen at least ten times. The CDR3 extends 3 residues past the end of the read, so its final part is completed from the germline J gene. The genes are TRBV14 and TRBJ1-1, with a weak D call TRBD1 (5 bases). Trimming pared 0 bases from V and 0 bases from J, leaving 8 bases between. The CDR3 is 15 residues long. Germline V gene data show CDR1 as SGHDN and CDR2 as FVKESK. The CDR3: CASSQDQTVNTEAFF. The CDR3 bases that were read are TGTGCCAGCAGCCAAGATCAGACAGTGAACACTGAA.

At least ten counts were recorded for this clone. Read sequence stops 3 residues before the CDR3 end, and the germline J gene provides the missing end. The chain employs TRBV6-2 or TRBV6-3 and TRBJ1-2; tentatively, D is TRBD1 (5 bases). CDR3 length: 17 amino acids. Germline-derived CDR1 and CDR2 are MNHEY and SVGEGT. V dropped 0 bases and J dropped 2 bases, with 16 bases sitting between them. The CDR3 loop is CASSYSNTWGVNYGYTF. The part of the CDR3 DNA that was read is TGTGCCAGCAGTTACTCGAATACCTGGGGGGTCAACTATGGC.

In this sample, this clone turned up many times. The read stops 3 residues short of the end of the CDR3; the missing end is completed from the germline J gene. V is TRBV2 and J is TRBJ2-1, with 10 bases aligning to TRBD2. The CDR3 spans 14 residues. V lost 5 bases and J lost 2; bases outside the gene matches: 0. Germline V CDR1 and CDR2: SNHLY, FYNNEI. Partial CDR3 DNA: TGTGCCAGCAGTACTAGCGGGGCCTACAATGAG. Protein product: CASSTSGAYNE. The whole CDR3 region reads CASSTSGAYNEQFF.

This clone was observed many times. The missing CDR3 end, 3 residues past where the read stops, is filled in from the germline J gene. The gene calls are TRBV6-2 or TRBV6-3 and TRBJ2-2, with a weak D call TRBD1 (5 bases). CDR3 length: 15 residues. V lost 2 bases, J lost 0 bases, and 7 bases lay in between. The V gene's germline CDR1 is MNHEY and CDR2 SVGEGT. CDR3 sequence reads: CASSYRGTNTGELFF. The CDR3 DNA, read in part, is TGTGCCAGCAGTTACAGGGGTACGAACACCGGGGAG.

This clone was counted many times. The CDR3 extends 3 residues past the end of the read, so its final part is completed from the germline J gene. The chain uses TRBV5-1 and TRBJ2-1; TRBD2 aligns across 10 bases. CDR1 is SGHRS and CDR2 is YFSETQ in the germline V gene. Trimming cost V 4 bases and J 0 bases; bases outside gene matches: 4. The CDR3 is 16 amino acids. Here the CDR3 reads CASSISSGSSYNEQFF. The sequenced part of the CDR3 DNA is TGCGCCAGCAGCATTTCTAGCGGGAGCTCCTACAATGAG.

This clone was seen more than once but under ten times. Sequencing ends 3 residues short of the CDR3 end; the germline J gene provides the rest. The chain combines TRBV7-9 with TRBJ2-3; tentative D call: TRBD2 (7 bases). The CDR3 sequence is 15 residues long. With 5 bases removed from V and 5 bases from J, the gap between germline ends came to 17 bases. Germline V lookup: CDR1 SEHNR, CDR2 FQNEAQ (reference sequence). The CDR3 spells CASSPRGGRQDTQYF. Partial CDR3 DNA: TGTGCCAGCAGCCCCCGCGGGGGCCGCCAAGATACG.

This clone has at least ten counts. Read coverage stops 3 residues before the CDR3 terminus; the germline J gene supplies the remainder. The chain carries TRBV10-3 and TRBJ1-5, with TRBD1 matching over 9 bases. The CDR3 covers 16 residues. Per germline, CDR1 ENHRY and CDR2 SYGVKD. The trim removed 5 bases at V and 6 bases at J, leaving 11 bases unmatched. The CDR3 loop reads CAISLGGTGQGQPQHF. The CDR3 DNA, read in part, is TGTGCCATCAGTTTAGGCGGGACAGGGCAGGGTCAGCCC.

This clone was counted ten times or more. The CDR3 is cut off 3 residues early in the read; its end comes from the germline J gene. The V call is TRBV20-1, the J call TRBJ2-7; 10 bases align to TRBD2. CDR3 length equals 12 residues. Germline CDR1 and CDR2: DFQATT and SNEGSKA (reference sequence). V was clipped by 7 bases and J by 6 bases; unmatched bases: 6. The CDR3 sequence: CSVASGSREQYF. CDR3 DNA, as far as it was read: TGCAGTGTAGCTAGCGGGAGCCGCGAG.